The clone carrying this TCR beta chain was observed a single time. The antigen remains unidentified. One junction end disagrees with the germline gene, perhaps due to a read error. This record comes from a study of T cell repertoires in cytomegalovirus infection. Across the study: Recently identified HLA-C-restricted CMV epitopes were among the peptides used. Through public TCR beta signatures, both CMV infection and matching HLA type were indicated.

Germline CDR1 is ENHRY and CDR2 is SYGVKD. There are 14 residues in the CDR3. TCRdb independently ran MiXCR on the reads; one entry per CDR3 protein. The sample holds about 920,000 distinct CDR3 sequences, 30% to 40% seen once. Study-wide results and caveats: Clonotype analysis showed dominance of the ex vivo response by HLA-C-restricted CMV-specific TCR beta clonotypes. Carriers of CMV plus the relevant HLA were identified by cumulative public TCR beta family frequency.

The TCR comes from a human donor in good health (CMV status not recorded). Some clones in this sample may be carry-over from other donors' samples. Sequenced material: cultured CD8+ T cells from PBMCs, taken from culture after CMV antigen stimulation. This sequence joins TRBV10-3 and TRBJ1-2; D is perhaps TRBD1 (5 bases). CDR3: CVISINQGYYGYTF. For the CDR3, the DNA is TGTGTCATCAGTATTAATCAGGGATACTATGGCTACACCTTC.